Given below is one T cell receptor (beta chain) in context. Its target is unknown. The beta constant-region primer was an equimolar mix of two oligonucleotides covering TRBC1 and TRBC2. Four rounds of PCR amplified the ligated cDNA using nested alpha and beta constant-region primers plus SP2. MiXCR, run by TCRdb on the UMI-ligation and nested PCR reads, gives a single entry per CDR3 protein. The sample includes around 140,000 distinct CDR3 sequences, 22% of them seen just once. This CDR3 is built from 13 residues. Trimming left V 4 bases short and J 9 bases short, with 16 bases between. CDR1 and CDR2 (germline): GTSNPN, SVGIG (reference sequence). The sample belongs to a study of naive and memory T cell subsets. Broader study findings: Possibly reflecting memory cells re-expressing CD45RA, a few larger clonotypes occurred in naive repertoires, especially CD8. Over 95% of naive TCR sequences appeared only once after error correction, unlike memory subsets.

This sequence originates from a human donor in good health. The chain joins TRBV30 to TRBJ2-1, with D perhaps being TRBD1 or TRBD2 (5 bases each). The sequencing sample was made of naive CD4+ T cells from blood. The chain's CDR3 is CAWNPSWGTEQFF. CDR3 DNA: TGTGCCTGGAATCCTTCCTGGGGGACTGAGCAGTTCTTC.